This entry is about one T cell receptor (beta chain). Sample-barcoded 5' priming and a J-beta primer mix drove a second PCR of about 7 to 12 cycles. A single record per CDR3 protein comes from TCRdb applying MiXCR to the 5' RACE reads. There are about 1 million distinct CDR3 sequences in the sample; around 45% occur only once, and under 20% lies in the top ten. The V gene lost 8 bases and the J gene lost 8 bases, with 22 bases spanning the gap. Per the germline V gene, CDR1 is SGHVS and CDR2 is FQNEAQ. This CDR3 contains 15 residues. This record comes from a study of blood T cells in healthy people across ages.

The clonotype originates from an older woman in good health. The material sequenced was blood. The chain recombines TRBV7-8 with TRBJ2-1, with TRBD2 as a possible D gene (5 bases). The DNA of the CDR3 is TGTGCCAGCGCGATGGAGGAACGTTTCACGGATGAGCAGTTCTTC. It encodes CASAMEERFTDEQFF. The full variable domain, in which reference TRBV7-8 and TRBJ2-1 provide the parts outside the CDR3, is GAGVSQSPRYKVAKRGQDVALRCDPISGHVSLFWYQQALGQGPEFLTYFQNEAQLDKSGLPSDRFFAERPEGSVSTLKIQRTQQEDSAVYLCASAMEERFTDEQFFGPGTRLTVL.